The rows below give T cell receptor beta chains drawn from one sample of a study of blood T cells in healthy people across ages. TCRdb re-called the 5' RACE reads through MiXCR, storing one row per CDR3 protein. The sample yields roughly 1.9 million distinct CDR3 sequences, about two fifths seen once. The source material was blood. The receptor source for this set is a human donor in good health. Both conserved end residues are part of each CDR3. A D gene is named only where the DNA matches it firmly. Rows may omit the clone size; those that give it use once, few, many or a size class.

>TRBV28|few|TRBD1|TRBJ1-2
CASRRQGAFSNYGYTF
TGTGCCAGCAGGCGGCAGGGGGCCTTTTCTAACTATGGCTACACCTTC
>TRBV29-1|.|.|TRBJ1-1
CSVETDNYSAFF
TGCAGCGTTGAAACGGACAACTATTCGGCTTTCTTT
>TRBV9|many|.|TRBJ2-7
CASSVLTITRHEQYF
TGTGCCAGCAGCGTACTGACAATTACCCGCCACGAGCAGTACTTC
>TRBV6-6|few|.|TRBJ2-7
CASEQGSSYEQYF
TGTGCCAGCGAACAGGGAAGCTCCTACGAGCAGTACTTC
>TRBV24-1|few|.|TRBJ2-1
CATSDLQNEQFF
TGTGCCACCAGTGATTTGCAGAATGAGCAGTTCTTC
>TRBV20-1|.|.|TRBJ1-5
CSAREQGRNRNNQPQHF
TGCAGTGCTAGAGAACAGGGTCGGAATAGAAACAATCAGCCCCAGCATTTT
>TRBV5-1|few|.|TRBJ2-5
CTSSLQETQYF
TGCACCAGCAGCTTGCAAGAGACCCAGTACTTC
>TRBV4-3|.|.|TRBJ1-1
CASSQALRDTEAFF
TGCGCCAGCAGCCAAGCGCTGCGGGACACTGAAGCTTTCTTT
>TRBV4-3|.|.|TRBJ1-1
CASTPGPLNTEAFF
TGCGCCAGCACTCCAGGGCCCCTGAACACTGAAGCTTTCTTT
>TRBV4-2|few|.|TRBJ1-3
CASSPTGSSGNTIYF
TGTGCCAGCAGCCCTACAGGGAGCTCTGGAAACACCATATATTTT